This paragraph covers one T cell receptor (beta chain) sequence. Everyone who took part was roughly 18 to 90 years old, and they came from about two dozen US areas. This sample was included in a study of blood T cell repertoires in COVID-19. Study summary: T cells, B-cell-depleted T cells, or PBMCs provided the cDNA or gDNA that served as material.

As processed by the authors: Estimates of nucleated cell counts were drawn from the amplification of reference gene primers. This table comes from immunoSEQ multiplex PCR, and its TCRdb copy is limited to in-frame clones, with some not included. The D gene and trimming were derived from the DNA, and the V and J assignments and clone size from that table. The profile shows fewer than 300,000 clones, over 75% of them singletons. J lost 6 bases, V lost 5 bases, and 9 bases had no gene match. The CDR3 runs 13 residues. The germline gives CDR1 GTSNPN, CDR2 SVGIG (reference sequence). The TCR sequence derives from a young man who had recovered from COVID-19. The V and J genes are TRBV30 and TRBJ2-7, with 8 bases fitting TRBD2. Sample: PBMCs or T cells enriched from blood (not recorded which). The DNA of the CDR3 is TGTGCCTGGGACAGCGGGAGACCAAGCGAGCAGTACTTC. Amino acid sequence: CAWDSGRPSEQYF.